This T cell receptor beta chain was recovered during a study of CD4 T cells in relation to SARS-CoV-2 and coronaviruses. Study summary: The negative reference was HIV-1 Nef peptide pool or peptide-free culture. Study-level findings and limits: SARS-CoV-2-driven expansion was significantly weaker in crossreactive than monoreactive clones. In roughly 60% of donors, memory CD4+ clonotypes crossrecognized SARS-CoV-2 and at least one common cold coronavirus spike.

A remark on this clone: Its antigen remains unidentified.

Generated by immunoSEQ multiplex PCR, the TCRdb table keeps only in-frame clones and is missing some. The profile shows 25,000 to 30,000 clones, 60% to 85% of them singletons. Before the COVID-19 pandemic, during about 2011-2019, CD4+ T cells were taken from unexposed donors. After about ten days of culture, CD4+ T cells were isolated. As cell numbers allowed, unexposed-donor CD4+ T cells faced SARS-CoV-2 S/N and four cold-coronavirus spikes. This CDR3 region has 16 residues. The V gene lost 1 base and the J gene lost 2 bases, with 12 bases spanning the gap. Looked up from germline, CDR1 is LNHDA and CDR2 is SQIVND (reference sequence).

The sequence derives from a human donor in good health. The sample taken for sequencing was CD4+ T cells from PBMCs, cultured in vitro. The chain recombines TRBV19 with TRBJ2-1; D uncertain. CDR3 protein: CASSIAARAAYNEQFF. The CDR3 coding sequence is TGTGCCAGTAGTATAGCGGCTCGGGCGGCCTACAATGAGCAGTTCTTC.